The TCR beta chain under discussion was sequenced for a study of CD4+ T cells in melanoma. Notes on the study in general: A reported correlation linked neoantigen-specific CD4+ T cells to CD8+, macrophage and B cell function.

Sequenced by immunoSEQ multiplex PCR; TCRdb stores in-frame clones only, minus some. The sample carries about 15,000 clones, about 60% recorded once. Concerning this clone: Its antigen is as yet unknown.

The sequencing sample was made of cells from a culture (not recorded whether cultured in vitro). The TCR sequence derives from a human donor with melanoma.

The CDR3 sequence is CASGSGASTDTQYF. CDR3 coding DNA: TGTGCCAGCGGTTCCGGGGCCAGCACAGATACGCAGTATTTT. The rearrangement links TRBV11-3 to TRBJ2-3; D assignment may be TRBD1 or TRBD2 (5 bases each). The CDR3 is 14 residues long. The V gene's germline CDR1 is SGHNT and CDR2 YENEEA. V lost 8 bases and J 0 bases, leaving 12 bases between the germline ends.